This T cell receptor (beta chain) stems from a study of blood T cell repertoires in COVID-19. Study summary: Acute-phase and convalescent COVID-19 samples originated in the United States, Italy and Spain. The cDNA or gDNA used as material had been derived from T cells, B-cell-depleted T cells, or PBMCs.

Original analysis: Scientists estimated how many nucleated cells there were by amplifying reference gene primers. Sequencing was performed with immunoSEQ multiplex PCR; in TCRdb, only in-frame clones are kept and a portion is missing. The V and J calls and the clone size are those of that table, but D and trimming were determined from the DNA. The data hold under 35,000 clones, with over 75% observed a single time. The CDR3 has 15 residues. This chain uses TRBV21-1 with TRBJ2-5; TRBD2 reflects the table's D call only, with no check against the DNA. TRBV21-1 is a listed pseudogene. Sequencing used peripheral blood. This sequence originates from a woman aged 60-75 years with active COVID-19. The DNA of the CDR3 is TGTGCCAGCAGCGGAGGGCCCTTCCAAGGAGAGACCCAGTACTTC. This sequence encodes CASSGGPFQGETQYF.